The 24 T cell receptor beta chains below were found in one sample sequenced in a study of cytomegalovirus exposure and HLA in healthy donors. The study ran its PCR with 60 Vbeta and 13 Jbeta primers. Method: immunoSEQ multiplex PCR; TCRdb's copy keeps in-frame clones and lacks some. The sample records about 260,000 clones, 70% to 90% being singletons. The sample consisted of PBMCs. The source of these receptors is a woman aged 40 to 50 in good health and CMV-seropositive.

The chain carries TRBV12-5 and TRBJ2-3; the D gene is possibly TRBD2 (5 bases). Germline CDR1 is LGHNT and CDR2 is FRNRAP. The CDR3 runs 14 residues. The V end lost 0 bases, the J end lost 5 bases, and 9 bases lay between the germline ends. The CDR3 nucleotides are TGTGCTAGTGGTTTGGTAACCGGGAAAGATACGCAGTATTTT. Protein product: CASGLVTGKDTQYF.

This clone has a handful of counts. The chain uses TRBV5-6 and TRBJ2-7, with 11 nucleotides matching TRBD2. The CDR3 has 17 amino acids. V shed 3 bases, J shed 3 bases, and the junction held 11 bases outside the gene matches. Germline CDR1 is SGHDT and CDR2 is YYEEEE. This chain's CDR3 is CASSSLVAGGPHYEQYF. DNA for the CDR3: TGTGCCAGCAGCTCCCTAGTAGCGGGAGGGCCCCACTACGAGCAGTACTTC.

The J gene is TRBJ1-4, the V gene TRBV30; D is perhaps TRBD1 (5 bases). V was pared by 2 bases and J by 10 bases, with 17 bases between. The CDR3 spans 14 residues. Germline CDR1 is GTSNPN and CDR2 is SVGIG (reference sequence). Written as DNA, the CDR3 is TGTGCCTGGAGTCCCGGGAGGGACGGAGGAAAACTGTTTTTT. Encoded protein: CAWSPGRDGGKLFF.

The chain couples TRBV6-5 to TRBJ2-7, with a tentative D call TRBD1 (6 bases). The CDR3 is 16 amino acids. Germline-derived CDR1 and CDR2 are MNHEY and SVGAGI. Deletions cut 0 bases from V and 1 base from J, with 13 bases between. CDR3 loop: CASSYSYRTDSYEQYF. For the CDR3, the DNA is TGTGCCAGCAGTTACTCGTACAGGACAGATTCCTACGAGCAGTACTTC.

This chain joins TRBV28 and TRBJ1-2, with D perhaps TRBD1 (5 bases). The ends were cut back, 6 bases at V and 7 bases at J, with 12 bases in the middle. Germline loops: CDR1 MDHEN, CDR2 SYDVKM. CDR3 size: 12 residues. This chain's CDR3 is CASSSGSAGYTF. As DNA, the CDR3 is TGTGCCAGCAGCTCAGGGTCGGCTGGCTACACCTTC.

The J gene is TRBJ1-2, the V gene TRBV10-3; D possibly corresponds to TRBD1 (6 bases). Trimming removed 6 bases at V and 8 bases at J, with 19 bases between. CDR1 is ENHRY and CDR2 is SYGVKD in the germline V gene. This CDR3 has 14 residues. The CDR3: CAISSQGFSPGYTF. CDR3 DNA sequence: TGTGCCATCAGCTCACAGGGATTCAGTCCGGGCTACACCTTC.

DNA for the CDR3: TGTGCCAGCAGCAAACTAGGGACTACCTACGAGCAGTACTTC. This translates into CASSKLGTTYEQYF. The rearrangement uses TRBV11-2 and TRBJ2-7; 7 bases are a match to TRBD2. The CDR3 covers 14 residues. Germline V gene lookup returns CDR1 SGHAT and CDR2 FQNNGV. J lost 2 bases, V lost 5 bases, and 6 bases had no gene match.

Here the CDR3 DNA reads TGTGCCAGCAGCCTTTCGGGTAATCAGCCCCAGCATTTT. Its protein product is CASSLSGNQPQHF. The chain is built from TRBV5-5 and TRBJ1-5; D not resolved. The CDR3 loop spans 13 amino acids. V lost 4 bases to trimming and J lost 4 bases, with 9 bases between them. Per the germline V gene, CDR1 is SGHKS and CDR2 is YYEKEE (reference sequence).

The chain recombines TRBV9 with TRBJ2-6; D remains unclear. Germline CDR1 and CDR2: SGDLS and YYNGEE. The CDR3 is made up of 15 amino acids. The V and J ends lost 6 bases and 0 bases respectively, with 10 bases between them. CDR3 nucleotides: TGTGCCAGCATATGGTGGCACTCTGGGGCCAACGTCCTGACTTTC. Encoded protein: CASIWWHSGANVLTF. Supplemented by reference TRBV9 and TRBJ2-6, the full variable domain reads DSGVTQTPKHLITATGQRVTLRCSPRSGDLSVYWYQQSLDQGLQFLIQYYNGEERAKGNILERFSAQQFPDLHSELNLSSLELGDSALYFCASIWWHSGANVLTFGAGSRLTVL.

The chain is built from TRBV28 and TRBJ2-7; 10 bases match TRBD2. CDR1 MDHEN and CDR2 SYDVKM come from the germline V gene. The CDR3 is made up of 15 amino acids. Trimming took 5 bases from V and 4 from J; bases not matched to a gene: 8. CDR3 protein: CASSPGAGGPYEQYF. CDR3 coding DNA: TGTGCCAGCAGTCCAGGAGCGGGAGGGCCGTACGAGCAGTACTTC.

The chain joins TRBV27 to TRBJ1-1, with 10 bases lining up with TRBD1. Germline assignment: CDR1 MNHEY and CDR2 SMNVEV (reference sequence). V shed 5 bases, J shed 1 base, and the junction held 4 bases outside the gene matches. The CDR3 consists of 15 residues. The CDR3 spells CASSPWDRGNTEAFF. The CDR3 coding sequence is TGTGCCAGCAGTCCGTGGGACAGGGGGAACACTGAAGCTTTCTTT.

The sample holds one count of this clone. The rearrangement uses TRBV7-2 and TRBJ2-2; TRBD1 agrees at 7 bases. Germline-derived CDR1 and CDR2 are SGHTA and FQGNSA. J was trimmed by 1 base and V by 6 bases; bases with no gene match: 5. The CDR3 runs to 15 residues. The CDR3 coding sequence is TGTGCCAGCAGTTTCGACAGGGTGAACACCGGGGAGCTGTTTTTT. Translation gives CASSFDRVNTGELFF.

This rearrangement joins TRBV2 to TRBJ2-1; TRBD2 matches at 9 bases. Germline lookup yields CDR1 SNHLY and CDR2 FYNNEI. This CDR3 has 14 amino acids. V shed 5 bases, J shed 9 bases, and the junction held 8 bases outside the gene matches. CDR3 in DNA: TGTGCCAGCAGTTGGGGGACTAGCTCGGGTGAGCAGTTCTTC. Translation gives CASSWGTSSGEQFF.

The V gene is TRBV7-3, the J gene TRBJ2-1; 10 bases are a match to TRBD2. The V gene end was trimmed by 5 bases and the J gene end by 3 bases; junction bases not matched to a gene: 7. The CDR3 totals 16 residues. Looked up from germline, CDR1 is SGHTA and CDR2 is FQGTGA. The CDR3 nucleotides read TGTGCCAGCAGCCCGAGAGCGGGAGGGAGCTACAATGAGCAGTTCTTC. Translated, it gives CASSPRAGGSYNEQFF.

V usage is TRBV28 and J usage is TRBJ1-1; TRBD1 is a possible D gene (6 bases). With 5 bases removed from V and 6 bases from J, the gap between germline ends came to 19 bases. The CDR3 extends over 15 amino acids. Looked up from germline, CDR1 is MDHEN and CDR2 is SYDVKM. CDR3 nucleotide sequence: TGTGCCAGCAGTCATAGGATTAACAGGGTAGCTGAAGCTTTCTTT. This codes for CASSHRINRVAEAFF.

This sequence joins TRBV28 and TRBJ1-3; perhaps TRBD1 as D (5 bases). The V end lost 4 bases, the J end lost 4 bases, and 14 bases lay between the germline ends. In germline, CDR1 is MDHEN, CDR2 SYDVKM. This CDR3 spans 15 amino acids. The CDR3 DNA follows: TGTGCCAGCAGTTCATTAGGGGCTGTCGGAAACACCATATATTTT. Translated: CASSSLGAVGNTIYF. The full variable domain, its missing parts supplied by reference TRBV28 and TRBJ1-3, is DVKVTQSSRYLVKRTGEKVFLECVQDMDHENMFWYRQDPGLGLRLIYFSYDVKMKEKGDIPEGYSVSREKKERFSLILESASTNQTSMYLCASSSLGAVGNTIYFGEGSWLTVV.

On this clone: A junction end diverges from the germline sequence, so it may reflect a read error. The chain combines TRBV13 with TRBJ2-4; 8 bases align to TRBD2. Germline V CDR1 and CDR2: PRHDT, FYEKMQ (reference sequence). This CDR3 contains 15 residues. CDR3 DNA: TGTGCCAGCAGCCTCCGAGGACTAGCCAAAAACAGTCAGTACTTC. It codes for CASSLRGLAKNSQYF.

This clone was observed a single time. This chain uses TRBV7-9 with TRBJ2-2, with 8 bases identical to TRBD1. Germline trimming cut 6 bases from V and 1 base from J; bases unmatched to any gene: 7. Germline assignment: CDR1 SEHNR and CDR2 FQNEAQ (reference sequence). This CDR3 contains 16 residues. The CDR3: CASSYSGTGNTGELFF. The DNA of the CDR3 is TGTGCCAGCAGTTACTCCGGGACAGGGAACACCGGGGAGCTGTTTTTT.

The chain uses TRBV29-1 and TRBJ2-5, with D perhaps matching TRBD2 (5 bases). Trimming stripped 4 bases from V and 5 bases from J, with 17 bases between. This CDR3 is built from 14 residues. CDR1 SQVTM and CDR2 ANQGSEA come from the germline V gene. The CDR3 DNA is TGCAGCGTTGTCATTGGGGAGTTTAGGGAGACCCAGTACTTC. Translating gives CSVVIGEFRETQYF.

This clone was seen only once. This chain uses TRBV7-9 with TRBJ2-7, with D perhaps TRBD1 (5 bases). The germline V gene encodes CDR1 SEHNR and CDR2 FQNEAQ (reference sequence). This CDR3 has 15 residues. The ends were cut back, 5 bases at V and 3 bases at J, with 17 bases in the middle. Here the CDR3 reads CASSPLLTASYEQYF. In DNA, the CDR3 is TGTGCCAGCAGCCCGCTCCTGACAGCTAGCTACGAGCAGTACTTC.

The CDR3: CASSEARAMAGYTF. CDR3 sequence (DNA): TGTGCCAGCAGTGAGGCCAGGGCGATGGCCGGCTACACCTTC. V and J are TRBV2 and TRBJ1-2; D might be TRBD1 (5 bases). This CDR3 is 14 amino acids long. Trimming removed 3 bases from V and 8 bases from J, with 16 bases in between. Germline values: CDR1 SNHLY, CDR2 FYNNEI.

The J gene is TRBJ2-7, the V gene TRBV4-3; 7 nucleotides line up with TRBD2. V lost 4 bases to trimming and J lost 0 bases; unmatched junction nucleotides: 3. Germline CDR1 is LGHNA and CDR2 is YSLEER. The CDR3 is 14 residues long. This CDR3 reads CASSPGRASYEQYF. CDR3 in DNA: TGCGCCAGCAGCCCAGGGAGGGCCTCCTACGAGCAGTACTTC.

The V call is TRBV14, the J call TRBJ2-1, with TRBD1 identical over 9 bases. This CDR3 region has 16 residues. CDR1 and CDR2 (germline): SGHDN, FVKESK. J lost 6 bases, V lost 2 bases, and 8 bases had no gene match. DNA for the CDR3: TGTGCCAGCAGCCAATCCGGGACAGGGAGGCCCAATGAGCAGTTCTTC. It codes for CASSQSGTGRPNEQFF. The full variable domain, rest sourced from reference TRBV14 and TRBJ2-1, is EAGVTQFPSHSVIEKGQTVTLRCDPISGHDNLYWYRRVMGKEIKFLLHFVKESKQDESGMPNNRFLAERTGGTYSTLKVQPAELEDSGVYFCASSQSGTGRPNEQFFGPGTRLTVL.

The CDR3 coding sequence is TGTGCCAGCAGCTTAACGGACAGGGGGGATGGCTACACCTTC. This translates into CASSLTDRGDGYTF. This chain joins TRBV7-3 and TRBJ1-2, with TRBD1 matching 10 bases. V shed 0 bases, J shed 6 bases, and the junction held 1 base outside the gene matches. The CDR3 length is 14 residues. Germline V gene sequence: CDR1 SGHTA, CDR2 FQGTGA.